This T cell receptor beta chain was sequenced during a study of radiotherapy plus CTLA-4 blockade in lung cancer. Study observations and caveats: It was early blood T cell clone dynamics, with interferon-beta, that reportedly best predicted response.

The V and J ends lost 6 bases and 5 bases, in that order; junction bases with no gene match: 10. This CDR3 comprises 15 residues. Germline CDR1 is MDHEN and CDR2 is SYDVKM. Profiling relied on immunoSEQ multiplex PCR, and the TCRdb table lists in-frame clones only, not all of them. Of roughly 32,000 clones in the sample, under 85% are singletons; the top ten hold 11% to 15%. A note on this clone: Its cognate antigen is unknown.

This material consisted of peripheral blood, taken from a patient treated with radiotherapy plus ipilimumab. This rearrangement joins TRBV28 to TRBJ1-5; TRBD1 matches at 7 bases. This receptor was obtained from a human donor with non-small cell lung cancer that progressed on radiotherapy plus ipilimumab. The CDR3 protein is CASRTPTGADQPQHF. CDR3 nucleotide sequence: TGTGCCAGCAGAACCCCCACAGGGGCGGATCAGCCCCAGCATTTT.